This TCR beta chain is drawn from a study of blood T cell repertoires in COVID-19. The assay was immunoSEQ multiplex PCR, and TCRdb's table has in-frame clones only and misses some. The sample consists of roughly 190,000 clones, roughly 76% of them appearing once. Germline V lookup: CDR1 GTSNPN, CDR2 SVGIG (reference sequence). There are 13 residues in the CDR3. V dropped 0 bases and J dropped 13 bases, with 16 bases sitting between them. V is TRBV30 and J is TRBJ2-1; a possible D gene is TRBD2 (6 bases). The sequenced material came from peripheral blood. This TCR came from a woman aged 40 to 49 with COVID-19, enrolled during active disease. The CDR3 DNA follows: TGTGCCTGGAGTGTACTTGGGGGGTCTCCTCAGTTCTTC. Residues: CAWSVLGGSPQFF.